These T cell receptor beta chains were read from a single sample in a study of blood T cell repertoires in COVID-19. This table comes from immunoSEQ multiplex PCR, and its TCRdb copy is limited to in-frame clones, with some not included. Altogether about 240,000 clones are present, around 90% being singletons, with the ten largest covering approximately 7.5%. Sequencing was performed on peripheral blood. Source of these receptors: a man in his 60s who had recovered from COVID-19. Each CDR3 is given with its conserved first and last residue. Clone size is shown for a subset of rows, as once, few, many or a class of expanded clone.

J gene: TRBJ1-2; clone size: once; V gene: TRBV6-1; CDR3 protein: CASSEEIRRIGYTF
J gene: TRBJ2-1; clone size: -; V gene: TRBV12-5; CDR3 protein: CASGFPSVPHTGGGSYNEQFF
J gene: TRBJ2-3; clone size: -; V gene: TRBV3-1/TRBV3-2; CDR3 protein: CASSQDRRTSGGIPTDTQYF
J gene: TRBJ1-2; clone size: -; V gene: TRBV10-3; CDR3 protein: CAISEEGGRGGYTF
J gene: TRBJ1-6; clone size: -; V gene: TRBV7-9; CDR3 protein: CANDQGNMESPLHF
J gene: TRBJ1-5; clone size: -; V gene: TRBV19; CDR3 protein: CASEGRGWQPQHF
J gene: TRBJ2-4; clone size: -; V gene: TRBV7-2; CDR3 protein: CASSSTTRTGRYF
J gene: TRBJ2-1; clone size: -; V gene: TRBV20-1; CDR3 protein: CSASAGGLNEQFF
J gene: TRBJ2-2; clone size: -; V gene: TRBV15; CDR3 protein: CATSITSQGASTGELFF
J gene: TRBJ2-2; clone size: -; V gene: TRBV5-5; CDR3 protein: CASSPDSWVAGELFF
J gene: TRBJ2-3; clone size: -; V gene: TRBV18; CDR3 protein: CASSPISGTDTQYF
J gene: TRBJ1-2; clone size: -; V gene: TRBV19; CDR3 protein: CASKVTVTNYGYTF
J gene: TRBJ2-3; clone size: once; V gene: TRBV2; CDR3 protein: CASKQRGAPGPTDTQYF
J gene: TRBJ1-1; clone size: -; V gene: TRBV30; CDR3 protein: CAGGRNTEAFF
J gene: TRBJ1-5; clone size: -; V gene: TRBV6-1; CDR3 protein: CASSEPIRVGNQPQHF
J gene: TRBJ2-1; clone size: -; V gene: TRBV5-8; CDR3 protein: CAISSEGAFYNEQFF
J gene: TRBJ1-4; clone size: -; V gene: TRBV5-6; CDR3 protein: CASSPQTGASEKLFF
J gene: TRBJ1-6; clone size: -; V gene: TRBV27; CDR3 protein: CASSLVGTPYNSPLHF
J gene: TRBJ1-5; clone size: -; V gene: TRBV28; CDR3 protein: CASSWGGNQPQHF
J gene: TRBJ1-5; clone size: -; V gene: TRBV2; CDR3 protein: CASRMDPRANQPQHF
J gene: TRBJ1-6; clone size: few; V gene: TRBV2; CDR3 protein: CASSPPTGTNSPLHF
J gene: TRBJ2-2; clone size: -; V gene: TRBV27; CDR3 protein: CASSLSPGVGSTGELFF
J gene: TRBJ2-1; clone size: -; V gene: TRBV5-1; CDR3 protein: CASSDWGQVKYNEQFF
J gene: TRBJ2-2; clone size: -; V gene: TRBV29-1; CDR3 protein: CSAGGSGARTGELFF
J gene: TRBJ2-4; clone size: -; V gene: TRBV7-2; CDR3 protein: CASSHGPGGTPRPKNIQYF
J gene: TRBJ2-7; clone size: -; V gene: TRBV19; CDR3 protein: CASSILLSYEQYF
J gene: TRBJ2-1; clone size: -; V gene: TRBV7-9; CDR3 protein: CASTQTGPLNYNEQFF
J gene: TRBJ2-2; clone size: -; V gene: TRBV21-1; CDR3 protein: CASSSGREIQGQKKNTGELFF
J gene: TRBJ2-1; clone size: -; V gene: TRBV9; CDR3 protein: CASSVGPGDNEQFF
J gene: TRBJ1-5; clone size: -; V gene: TRBV6-6; CDR3 protein: CASSQGQGTNQPQHF
J gene: TRBJ1-6; clone size: -; V gene: TRBV5-6; CDR3 protein: CASSGNRDRGYNSPLHF
J gene: TRBJ2-3; clone size: -; V gene: TRBV11-3; CDR3 protein: CASSFGGTDTQYF
J gene: TRBJ2-3; clone size: -; V gene: TRBV28; CDR3 protein: CASSLQRLAGGTDTQYF
J gene: TRBJ1-3; clone size: once; V gene: TRBV7-9; CDR3 protein: CASSSKTYDSLFSGNTIYF
J gene: TRBJ2-3; clone size: -; V gene: TRBV12-5; CDR3 protein: CASGLVLKGAADTQYF
J gene: TRBJ1-2; clone size: -; V gene: TRBV4-1; CDR3 protein: CASSQEEYPGQGAHGYGYTF
J gene: TRBJ2-7; clone size: -; V gene: TRBV10-3; CDR3 protein: CAISPGQAPYEQYF
J gene: TRBJ2-7; clone size: -; V gene: TRBV19; CDR3 protein: CASSISSGVYEQYF
J gene: TRBJ1-1; clone size: -; V gene: TRBV19; CDR3 protein: CASSHLRGRTEAFF
J gene: TRBJ2-1; clone size: -; V gene: TRBV2; CDR3 protein: CASRPQGGGSDEQFF
J gene: TRBJ2-5; clone size: -; V gene: TRBV15; CDR3 protein: CATSIYGETQYF
J gene: TRBJ2-7; clone size: -; V gene: TRBV6-6; CDR3 protein: CASSYRQGTSYEQYF
J gene: TRBJ2-1; clone size: -; V gene: TRBV19; CDR3 protein: CASSISGDSYNEQFF
J gene: TRBJ1-4; clone size: -; V gene: TRBV29-1; CDR3 protein: CSVEAGGSEKLFF
J gene: TRBJ2-3; clone size: -; V gene: TRBV30; CDR3 protein: CAWSNRGSTDTQYF
J gene: TRBJ1-5; clone size: -; V gene: TRBV6-5; CDR3 protein: CASSRGGRQPQHF